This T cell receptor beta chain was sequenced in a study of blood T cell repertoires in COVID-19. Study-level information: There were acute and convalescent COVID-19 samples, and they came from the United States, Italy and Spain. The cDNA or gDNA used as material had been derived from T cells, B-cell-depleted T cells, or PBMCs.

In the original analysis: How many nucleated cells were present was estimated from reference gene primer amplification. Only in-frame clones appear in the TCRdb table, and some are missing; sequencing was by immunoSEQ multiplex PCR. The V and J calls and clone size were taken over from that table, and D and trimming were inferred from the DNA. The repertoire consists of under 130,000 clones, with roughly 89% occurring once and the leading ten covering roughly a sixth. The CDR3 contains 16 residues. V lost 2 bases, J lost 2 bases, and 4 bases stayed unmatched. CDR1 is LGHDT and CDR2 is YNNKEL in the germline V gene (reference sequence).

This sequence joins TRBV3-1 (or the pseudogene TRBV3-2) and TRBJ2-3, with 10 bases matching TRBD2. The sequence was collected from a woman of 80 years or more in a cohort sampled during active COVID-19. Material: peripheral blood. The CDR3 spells CASSQSSGGITDTQYF. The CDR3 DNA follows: TGTGCCAGCAGCCAAAGTAGCGGGGGGATCACAGATACGCAGTATTTT.